This TCR beta chain was sequenced during a study of beta chain features in type 1 diabetes. The isolated RNA, all of it, was reverse transcribed, so expressed TCRB transcripts were what got sequenced. The table came from immunoSEQ multiplex PCR; TCRdb's copy has only in-frame clones and leaves some out. The sample lists around 44,000 clones, about half occurring once. This CDR3 region has 13 residues. Germline loops: CDR1 KGHSH, CDR2 LQKENI. V gave up 1 base and J gave up 5 bases, with 8 bases separating them. The sample was Tregs from blood. V is TRBV18 and J is TRBJ1-2; D remains ambiguous. The TCR was taken from a woman aged 18-30 years in good health. CDR3 nucleotides: TGTGCCAGCTCACCACTTCAGGATTATGGCTACACCTTC. Protein: CASSPLQDYGYTF.